The rows below give T cell receptor beta chains drawn from one sample of a study of stem cell transplantation in POMP-related autoinflammatory disease. Using immunoSEQ multiplex PCR, the repertoire was profiled, and TCRdb retains in-frame clones only, with some absent. The sample yields 2,000 to 2,500 clones, around 86% seen once. The sequencing used Tregs from PBMCs, collected after stem cell transplantation. The receptor set was obtained from a human patient with POMP-related autoinflammation and immune dysregulation (PRAID). T cells may partly derive from the graft donor. Each CDR3 is given without its conserved first and last residue. Fields, in order: CDR3 protein, V gene, J gene, D gene. A D gene is named only where the DNA matches it firmly.

ASRVGGSTGKKIQPQH	TRBV5-4	TRBJ1-5	TRBD1
ASSPARSGANVLT	TRBV6-2/TRBV6-3	TRBJ2-6	.
ASSFGQGSTEAF	TRBV6-6	TRBJ1-1	TRBD1
ASSRTSGYNEQF	TRBV4-1	TRBJ2-1	TRBD2
ASNPSGGSFEKLF	TRBV2	TRBJ1-4	.
ASSVELGETEAF	TRBV9	TRBJ1-1	.
ASRQGNSPLH	TRBV2	TRBJ1-6	.
ATQQQGFTEAF	TRBV18	TRBJ1-1	.
ATSDYRGYEQY	TRBV24-1	TRBJ2-7	.
ASSLVGYEQY	TRBV7-9	TRBJ2-7	.